A single sample is the source of the 29 T cell receptor beta chains below, sequenced in a study of T cell changes during pregnancy in multiple sclerosis. Repertoires were generated with immunoSEQ multiplex PCR, while TCRdb's copy carries only in-frame clones and drops some. The data hold tens of thousands of clones, with more than 75% observed a single time. Sequencing was performed on CD8+ T cells from peripheral blood mononuclear cells, taken after pregnancy. The receptor source for this set is a female donor in good health, enrolled as a control in a pregnancy study.

V and J are TRBV25-1 and TRBJ1-1; D is unclear. The germline V gene has CDR1 MGHDK and CDR2 SYGVNS. This CDR3 is built from 13 residues. Trimming took off 4 bases at V and 1 base at J, with 7 bases between the two ends. The CDR3 is CASSVSRNTEAFF. The DNA for the CDR3 is TGTGCCAGCAGTGTATCGAGGAACACTGAAGCTTTCTTT.

V usage is TRBV14 and J usage is TRBJ2-3; 10 bases fit TRBD1. The V gene end was trimmed by 1 base and the J gene end by 0 bases; junction bases not matched to a gene: 4. The CDR3 length is 17 residues. Germline CDR1 is SGHDN and CDR2 is FVKESK. CDR3 loop: CASSQGWGQGSTDTQYF. The CDR3 nucleotides are TGTGCCAGCAGCCAAGGATGGGGACAGGGGAGCACAGATACGCAGTATTTT. The variable domain in full, completed from reference TRBV14 and TRBJ2-3, reads EAGVTQFPSHSVIEKGQTVTLRCDPISGHDNLYWYRRVMGKEIKFLLHFVKESKQDESGMPNNRFLAERTGGTYSTLKVQPAELEDSGVYFCASSQGWGQGSTDTQYFGPGTRLTVL.

V is TRBV12-5 and J is TRBJ1-5, with TRBD1 matching over 8 bases. The germline V gene has CDR1 LGHNT and CDR2 FRNRAP. V dropped 0 bases and J dropped 5; count of bases not matched to a gene: 6. The CDR3 loop spans 16 amino acids. CDR3 residues: CASGLVWTGWDQPQHF. The CDR3 DNA reads as TGTGCTAGTGGTTTGGTATGGACAGGGTGGGATCAGCCCCAGCATTTT. The complete variable domain, with remaining parts taken from reference TRBV12-5 and TRBJ1-5, reads DARVTQTPRHKVTEMGQEVTMRCQPILGHNTVFWYRQTMMQGLELLAYFRNRAPLDDSGMPKDRFSAEMPDATLATLKIQPSEPRDSAVYFCASGLVWTGWDQPQHFGDGTRLSIL.

The table lists this clone with a count of one. The chain has TRBV6-5 and TRBJ1-4; a possible D gene is TRBD1 (6 bases). This CDR3 is built from 16 residues. Trimming removed 1 base from V and 5 bases from J, with 14 bases in between. CDR1 is MNHEY, CDR2 SVGAGI, per germline. CDR3 region: CASSYWTEIGNEKLFF. CDR3 DNA: TGTGCCAGCAGTTACTGGACAGAGATCGGCAATGAAAAACTGTTTTTT.

This clone was picked up one time. The chain carries TRBV7-9 and TRBJ1-5, with D perhaps matching TRBD1 (6 bases). Germline V gives CDR1 SEHNR, CDR2 FQNEAQ (reference sequence). The CDR3 sequence is 13 residues long. V shed 3 bases and J shed 5 bases, with 8 bases lying between them. CDR3 nucleotides: TGTGCCAGCAGCTTCGAGGGGGATCAGCCCCAGCATTTT. This gives the protein CASSFEGDQPQHF.

In DNA form, the CDR3 reads TGTGCCAGCAGTTTACTAGCGGCTCAGCAGTTCTTC. The encoded protein is CASSLLAAQQFF. This chain joins TRBV28 and TRBJ2-1; 7 bases align to TRBD2. Germline-derived CDR1 and CDR2 are MDHEN and SYDVKM. The CDR3 runs to 12 residues. The ends lost 2 bases at V and 11 bases at J; junction bases unmatched: 3.

The V call is TRBV7-9, the J call TRBJ1-1; 7 bases map to TRBD1. Germline V gene data show CDR1 as SEHNR and CDR2 as FQNEAQ (reference sequence). The CDR3 sequence is 12 residues long. J gave up 3 bases and V 5 bases, and 0 bases lay outside the gene matches. CDR3 in amino acids: CASSDRDTEAFF. CDR3 sequence (DNA): TGTGCCAGCAGCGACAGGGACACTGAAGCTTTCTTT.

Here the CDR3 reads CASSVEWRAVDEQFF. The CDR3 coding sequence is TGTGCCAGCAGCGTAGAGTGGAGGGCCGTAGATGAGCAGTTCTTC. The chain has TRBV9 and TRBJ2-1, with D perhaps TRBD2 (6 bases). The germline V gene has CDR1 SGDLS and CDR2 YYNGEE. Trimming shortened V by 0 bases and J by 8 bases, and 15 bases separated the two germline ends. This CDR3 contains 15 residues.

The J gene is TRBJ2-7, the V gene TRBV30, with no clear D. V lost 1 base to trimming and J lost 3 bases, with 7 bases between them. There are 12 residues in the CDR3. Germline CDR1 reads GTSNPN; CDR2 reads SVGIG (reference sequence). In DNA, the CDR3 is TGTGCCTGGAGTGGGCCTCGCTACGAGCAGTACTTC. This gives the protein CAWSGPRYEQYF.

The chain is built from TRBV4-2 and TRBJ2-5; possible D gene TRBD2, 6 bases. This CDR3 is 15 amino acids long. Germline V gene sequence: CDR1 LGHNA, CDR2 YNFKEQ. With 0 bases removed from V and 1 base from J, the gap between germline ends came to 9 bases. The CDR3 loop is CASSQDRGTQETQYF. DNA of the CDR3: TGTGCCAGCAGCCAAGATCGGGGGACCCAAGAGACCCAGTACTTC.

The CDR3 DNA is TGTGCCAGCAGCCAGGGGCGGGGGGAGAGCGGGGAGCTGTTTTTT. Its protein is CASSQGRGESGELFF. The chain uses TRBV11-3 and TRBJ2-2; 8 bases agree with TRBD2. Trimming cost V 5 bases and J 7 bases; bases outside gene matches: 9. The CDR3 has 15 residues. Germline V gene lookup returns CDR1 SGHNT and CDR2 YENEEA.

The CDR3 DNA sequence: TGTGCCAGCAGCATTGGACTTCCTACCGGGGAGCTGTTTTTT. Translating gives CASSIGLPTGELFF. This sequence joins TRBV7-3 and TRBJ2-2, with a weak D call TRBD2 (5 bases). Germline assignment: CDR1 SGHTA and CDR2 FQGTGA. The CDR3 loop spans 14 amino acids. The V end lost 5 bases, the J end lost 5 bases, and 12 bases lay between the germline ends.

This chain connects TRBV4-3 to TRBJ2-1, with a possible D match to TRBD1 (6 bases). The CDR3 length is 16 residues. Deletions cut 0 bases from V and 7 bases from J, with 16 bases between. CDR1 is LGHNA and CDR2 is YSLEER in the germline V gene. In DNA, the CDR3 is TGCGCCAGCAGCCAAGATCGCTGGGGGCCGAGAAATGAGCAGTTCTTC. Translating it yields CASSQDRWGPRNEQFF.

The chain joins TRBV13 to TRBJ2-7; TRBD2 is a possible D gene (6 bases). Germline values: CDR1 PRHDT, CDR2 FYEKMQ (reference sequence). Trimming removed 5 bases from V and 4 bases from J, with 12 bases in between. The CDR3 has 13 amino acids. For the CDR3, the DNA is TGTGCCAGCAGCACCCCGGGGGAATACGAGCAGTACTTC. It yields the protein CASSTPGEYEQYF.

V is TRBV27 and J is TRBJ2-1; the D gene is possibly TRBD1 (6 bases). CDR1 and CDR2 from the germline V gene are MNHEY and SMNVEV (reference sequence). The CDR3 length is 16 residues. With 0 bases removed from V and 6 bases from J, the gap between germline ends came to 15 bases. DNA for the CDR3: TGTGCCAGCAGTTTATCGGCAGGGGAGCAGGCCAATGAGCAGTTCTTC. It yields the protein CASSLSAGEQANEQFF.

In this sample, this clone turned up once. The genes are TRBV7-9 and TRBJ2-5, with 11 bases identical to TRBD2. Trimming cost V 5 bases and J 3 bases; bases outside gene matches: 5. The CDR3 is made up of 15 amino acids. Germline values: CDR1 SEHNR, CDR2 FQNEAQ (reference sequence). The CDR3 protein is CASSPLLAGEETQYF. The CDR3 DNA reads as TGTGCCAGCAGCCCTTTACTAGCGGGGGAAGAGACCCAGTACTTC.

The chain couples TRBV4-1 to TRBJ2-1; the match to TRBD2 covers 7 bases. The CDR3 sequence is 12 residues long. With V trimmed by 2 bases and J by 10 bases, 2 bases remained unmatched. Germline V CDR1 and CDR2: MGHRA, YSYEKL. The CDR3 sequence: CASSQSAGEQFF. The CDR3 nucleotides are TGCGCCAGCAGCCAATCAGCGGGGGAGCAGTTCTTC.

The V gene is TRBV4-1, the J gene TRBJ2-7; D is possibly TRBD1 (5 bases). With 2 bases removed from V and 1 base from J, the gap between germline ends came to 15 bases. This CDR3 region has 16 residues. Germline V lookup: CDR1 MGHRA, CDR2 YSYEKL. CDR3 sequence: CASSQSRGSLSYEQYF. As DNA, the CDR3 is TGCGCCAGCAGCCAATCTAGGGGCAGTCTTTCCTACGAGCAGTACTTC.

V usage is TRBV4-3 and J usage is TRBJ1-2; 11 bases line up with TRBD1. The CDR3 is 19 amino acids. With 0 bases clipped from V and 4 bases from J, the junction kept 13 bases outside the gene matches. The germline V gene encodes CDR1 LGHNA and CDR2 YSLEER. Here the CDR3 reads CASSQDPGTGGLGSYGYTF. CDR3 in DNA: TGCGCCAGCAGCCAAGACCCCGGGACAGGGGGACTAGGGAGCTATGGCTACACCTTC.

The chain employs TRBV11-2 and TRBJ2-3, with D possibly TRBD2 on 5 matching bases. This CDR3 is built from 15 residues. Germline loops: CDR1 SGHAT, CDR2 FQNNGV. V lost 5 bases to trimming and J lost 0 bases, with 12 bases between them. CDR3 sequence reads: CASSGADTSTDTQYF. The CDR3, as DNA: TGTGCCAGCAGCGGAGCGGATACTAGCACAGATACGCAGTATTTT.

V is TRBV4-3 and J is TRBJ2-6, with unresolved D. The germline CDR1 and CDR2 sequences are LGHNA and YSLEER. The CDR3 has 16 residues. The germline V and J ends were trimmed by 5 bases and 1 base, with 12 bases remaining between them. CDR3 bases: TGCGCCAGCAGCGCCCTCTTCAGTTCTGGGGCCAACGTCCTGACTTTC. Encoded protein: CASSALFSSGANVLTF.

This sequence joins TRBV4-3 and TRBJ2-7; 11 bases are shared with TRBD2. The CDR3 covers 16 residues. The germline V gene encodes CDR1 LGHNA and CDR2 YSLEER. V trimming: 1 base; J trimming: 6 bases; junction bases outside the gene matches: 8. CDR3 in amino acids: CASSQAPSGGYVEQYF. CDR3 DNA: TGCGCCAGCAGCCAAGCCCCTAGCGGGGGGTATGTCGAGCAGTACTTC.

The chain carries TRBV11-3 and TRBJ1-4, with unresolved D. CDR3 length: 8 residues. With 11 bases removed from V and 10 bases from J, the gap between germline ends came to 5 bases. Germline V gene lookup returns CDR1 SGHNT and CDR2 YENEEA. The CDR3 is CAPLKLFF. The CDR3 DNA sequence: TGTGCCCCCCTAAAACTGTTTTTT.

The V and J genes are TRBV19 and TRBJ2-2, with 9 nucleotides matching TRBD1. Looked up from germline, CDR1 is LNHDA and CDR2 is SQIVND (reference sequence). The CDR3 is 16 amino acids. The ends lost 2 bases at V and 1 base at J; junction bases unmatched: 2. The CDR3 nucleotides are TGTGCCAGTAGTATACCGGACAGGGGGAACACCGGGGAGCTGTTTTTT. This gives the protein CASSIPDRGNTGELFF. Drawing the rest from reference TRBV19 and TRBJ2-2, the complete variable domain is DGGITQSPKYLFRKEGQNVTLSCEQNLNHDAMYWYRQDPGQGLRLIYYSQIVNDFQKGDIAEGYSVSREKKESFPLTVTSAQKNPTAFYLCASSIPDRGNTGELFFGEGSRLTVL.

The V gene is TRBV19, the J gene TRBJ1-5, with 9 bases fitting TRBD1. With 4 bases clipped from V and 9 bases from J, the junction kept 10 bases outside the gene matches. Germline CDR1 reads LNHDA; CDR2 reads SQIVND (reference sequence). This CDR3 comprises 15 residues. The CDR3 loop is CASSSVRDRVTPQHF. For the CDR3, the DNA is TGTGCCAGTAGTAGCGTCCGGGACAGGGTGACGCCCCAGCATTTT.

The genes are TRBV7-9 and TRBJ1-4, with D hard to call. CDR3 length equals 16 residues. Germline CDR1 and CDR2: SEHNR and FQNEAQ (reference sequence). V shed 5 bases and J shed 8 bases, with 21 bases lying between them. The DNA for the CDR3 is TGTGCCAGCAGCACGATGGCCCAGCGGACGGAGGAAAAACTGTTTTTT. Protein product: CASSTMAQRTEEKLFF.

The chain uses TRBV7-3 and TRBJ2-2; 7 nucleotides line up with TRBD1. The CDR3 spans 15 residues. Trimming at V came to 6 bases and at J to 6 bases, leaving 10 bases not matched to a gene. Germline assignment: CDR1 SGHTA and CDR2 FQGTGA. The CDR3 protein is CASRPWTGSAGELFF. CDR3 bases: TGTGCCAGCAGGCCCTGGACAGGATCGGCCGGGGAGCTGTTTTTT.

V is TRBV30 and J is TRBJ2-5, with 7 bases fitting TRBD2. The CDR3 spans 17 residues. CDR1 and CDR2 (germline): GTSNPN, SVGIG (reference sequence). Trimming at V came to 5 bases and at J to 4 bases, leaving 19 bases not matched to a gene. The CDR3 loop is CAWGGDASGPWRETQYF. CDR3 coding DNA: TGTGCCTGGGGCGGAGATGCTAGCGGACCGTGGAGAGAGACCCAGTACTTC.

The genes are TRBV13 and TRBJ2-1, with D possibly being TRBD2 (6 bases). With 5 bases removed from V and 12 bases from J, the gap between germline ends came to 14 bases. CDR1 is PRHDT, CDR2 FYEKMQ, per germline (reference sequence). The CDR3 is 12 amino acids. The CDR3 DNA follows: TGTGCCAGCAGCCCGAGGGAGGTACGGCAGTTCTTC. Translating gives CASSPREVRQFF.